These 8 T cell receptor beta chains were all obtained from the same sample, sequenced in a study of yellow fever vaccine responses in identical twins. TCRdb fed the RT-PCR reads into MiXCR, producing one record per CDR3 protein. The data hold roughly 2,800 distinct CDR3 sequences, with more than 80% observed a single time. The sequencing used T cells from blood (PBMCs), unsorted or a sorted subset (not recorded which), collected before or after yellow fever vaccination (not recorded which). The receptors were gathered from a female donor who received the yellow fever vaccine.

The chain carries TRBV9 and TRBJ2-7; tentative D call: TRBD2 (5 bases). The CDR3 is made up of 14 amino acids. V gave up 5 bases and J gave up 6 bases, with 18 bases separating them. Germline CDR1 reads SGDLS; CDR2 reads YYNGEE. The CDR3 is CASSSSGVGVEQYF. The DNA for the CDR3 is TGTGCCAGCAGTTCGTCCGGGGTTGGGGTCGAGCAGTACTTC.

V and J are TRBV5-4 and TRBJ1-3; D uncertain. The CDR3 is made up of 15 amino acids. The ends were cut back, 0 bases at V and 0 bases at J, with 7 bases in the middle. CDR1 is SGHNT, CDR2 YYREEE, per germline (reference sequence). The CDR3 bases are TGTGCCAGCAGCTTGGGAGGTAACTCTGGAAACACCATATATTTT. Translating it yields CASSLGGNSGNTIYF.

CDR3 residues: CSAPRGAGDHNEQFF. CDR3 DNA sequence: TGCAGCGCCCCCCGCGGAGCGGGAGACCACAATGAGCAGTTCTTC. The V call is TRBV29-1, the J call TRBJ2-1; 8 nucleotides match TRBD2. Germline lookup yields CDR1 SQVTM and CDR2 ANQGSEA. The CDR3 has 15 amino acids. The trim removed 7 bases at V and 5 bases at J, leaving 13 bases unmatched.

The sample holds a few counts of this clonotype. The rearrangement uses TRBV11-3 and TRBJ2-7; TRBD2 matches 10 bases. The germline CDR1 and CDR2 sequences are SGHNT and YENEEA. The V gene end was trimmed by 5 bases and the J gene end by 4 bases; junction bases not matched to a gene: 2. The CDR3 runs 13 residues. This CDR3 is CASSPSGSYEQYF. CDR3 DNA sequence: TGTGCCAGCAGCCCTAGCGGGAGTTACGAGCAGTACTTC.

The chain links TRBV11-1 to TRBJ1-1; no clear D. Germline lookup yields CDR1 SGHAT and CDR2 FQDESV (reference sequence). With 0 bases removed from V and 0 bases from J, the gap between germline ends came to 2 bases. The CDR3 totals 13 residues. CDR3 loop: CASSLAVNTEAFF. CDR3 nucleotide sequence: TGTGCCAGCAGCTTAGCAGTGAACACTGAAGCTTTCTTT.

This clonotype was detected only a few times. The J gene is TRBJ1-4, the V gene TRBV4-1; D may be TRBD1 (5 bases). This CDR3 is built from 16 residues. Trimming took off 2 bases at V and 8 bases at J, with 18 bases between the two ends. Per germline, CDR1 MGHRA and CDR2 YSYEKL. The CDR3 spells CASSQSGGRVMEKLFF. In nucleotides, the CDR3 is TGCGCCAGCAGCCAATCCGGGGGAAGGGTTATGGAAAAACTGTTTTTT.

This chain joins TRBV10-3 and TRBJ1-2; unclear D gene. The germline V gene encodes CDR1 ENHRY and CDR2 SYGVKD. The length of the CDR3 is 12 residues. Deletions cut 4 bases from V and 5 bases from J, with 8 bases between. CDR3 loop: CAISGDWYGYTF. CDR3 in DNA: TGTGCCATCAGTGGGGATTGGTATGGCTACACCTTC.

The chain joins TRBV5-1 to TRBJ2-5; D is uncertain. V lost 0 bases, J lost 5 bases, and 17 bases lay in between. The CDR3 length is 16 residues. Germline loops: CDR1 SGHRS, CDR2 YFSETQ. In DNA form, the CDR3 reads TGCGCCAGCAGCTTGGACCCTCGGGCGCCCGAGGAGACCCAGTACTTC. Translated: CASSLDPRAPEETQYF.